A selection of T cell receptor beta chains follows, all from one sample in a study of CD8+ T cells in alopecia areata. Sequencing was performed with immunoSEQ multiplex PCR; in TCRdb, only in-frame clones are kept and a portion is missing. In the table there are 120,000 to 150,000 clones, 75% to 85% of which are singletons. Here the sequenced sample was CD8+ T cells sorted from blood, taken at week 4, from a patient treated with tofacitinib. All receptors come from a human donor with alopecia areata. Each CDR3 is given with its conserved first and last residue. The order of the fields is V gene, J gene, clone size, D gene, CDR3 DNA, CDR3 protein. A D gene is named only where the DNA matches it firmly. Size is omitted from some rows. Given values are once, few, many or a class for expanded clones.

TRBV4-1,TRBJ2-7,-,-,TGCGCCAGCAGCCAACAGGGGAACTACGAGCAGTACTTC,CASSQQGNYEQYF
TRBV9,TRBJ2-7,-,-,TGTGCCAGCAGCCCGGGACCTAACTACGAGCAGTACTTC,CASSPGPNYEQYF
TRBV11-2,TRBJ2-5,-,-,TGTGCCAGCAGCTTAGACCCCTGGACCTATCGCCAAGAGACCCAGTACTTC,CASSLDPWTYRQETQYF
TRBV4-2,TRBJ2-1,-,TRBD2,TGTGCCAGCAGCCAAGAAGGCAGCGGGGGGTACAATGAGCAGTTCTTC,CASSQEGSGGYNEQFF
TRBV4-1,TRBJ2-5,-,-,TGCGCCAGCAGCCAACACCGCGGAGCAGCCCAAGAGACCCAGTACTTC,CASSQHRGAAQETQYF
TRBV7-3,TRBJ2-3,-,TRBD2,TGTGCCAGCAGCCCCTTGGCGGGGGGCCTGGCAGATACGCAGTATTTT,CASSPLAGGLADTQYF
TRBV15,TRBJ1-5,-,-,TGTGCCACCAGCAGTCGGGAGGAGGGTAGCAATCAGCCCCAGCATTTT,CATSSREEGSNQPQHF
TRBV2,TRBJ2-1,-,TRBD1,TGTGCCAGCGGAGAGGGGACAGGGGGCGAGAATGAGCAGTTCTTC,CASGEGTGGENEQFF
TRBV19,TRBJ2-1,few,-,TGTGCCAGTATTGCAGGGAGTAGTGAGCAGTTCTTC,CASIAGSSEQFF
TRBV21-1,TRBJ2-5,few,-,TGTGCCAGCAGCAAGGCGAGGTGGGAGGGCCCCCAAGAGACCCAGTACTTC,CASSKARWEGPQETQYF
TRBV7-2,TRBJ2-5,once,TRBD1,TGTGCCAGCAGCTGGACAGGGGGACAAGAGACCCAGTACTTC,CASSWTGGQETQYF
TRBV7-8,TRBJ2-5,few,TRBD2,TGTGCCAGCAGCCTCTCTGGGTCTAGCGGGGGGCGGCAGACCCAGTACTTC,CASSLSGSSGGRQTQYF
TRBV29-1,TRBJ2-5,-,-,TGCAGCGTTGAAGACCAACAGGGTAGCGAGACCCAGTACTTC,CSVEDQQGSETQYF
TRBV29-1,TRBJ2-5,-,TRBD1,TGCAGCGTTGAACCGGGACAGGGGGGAGAGACCCAGTACTTC,CSVEPGQGGETQYF
TRBV4-1,TRBJ2-1,-,-,TGCGCCAGCAGCCAAAGCGTGACGTCGAATGAGCAGTTCTTC,CASSQSVTSNEQFF
TRBV7-9,TRBJ1-3,-,-,TGTGCCAGCAGCTTAGCAGGAGGACGGGATGGAAACACCATATATTTT,CASSLAGGRDGNTIYF
TRBV5-6,TRBJ2-2,-,-,TGTGCCAGCAGCGCAACAGGGCCATACCGAACCTCGAACACCGGGGAGCTGTTTTTT,CASSATGPYRTSNTGELFF
TRBV7-9,TRBJ2-1,-,-,TGTGCCAGCAGCTTCCCAGGGACCCGGCAGGATGAGCAGTTCTTC,CASSFPGTRQDEQFF
TRBV7-2,TRBJ2-7,-,TRBD2,TGTGCCAGCAGCTTAGAGTCTAGCGGGTACCCCACCTACGAGCAGTACTTC,CASSLESSGYPTYEQYF
TRBV27,TRBJ2-7,-,-,TGTGCCAGCAGTTTGGGGCCTCCCTACGAGCAGTACTTC,CASSLGPPYEQYF
TRBV4-2,TRBJ2-7,-,TRBD1,TGTGCCAGCAGCCAAGGGACAGGGCGAGAGCAGTACTTC,CASSQGTGREQYF
TRBV27,TRBJ2-1,-,TRBD1,TGTGCCAGCAGTCTCAGGGACAGAAGCCTGTTCTTC,CASSLRDRSLFF
TRBV18,TRBJ2-1,-,-,TGTGCCAGCTCACCACCCACAGGGTCCTATGAGCAGTTCTTC,CASSPPTGSYEQFF
TRBV6-5,TRBJ2-1,-,-,TGTGCCAGCAGTTCCATGGGGGTAAATGAGCAGTTCTTC,CASSSMGVNEQFF
TRBV2,TRBJ2-2,-,TRBD1,TGTGCCAGCAGCGCAGGGGGCAACACCGGGGAGCTGTTTTTT,CASSAGGNTGELFF
TRBV7-9,TRBJ2-7,few,-,TGTGCCAGCAGCTTAGGGGGCATACCCTACGAGCAGTACTTC,CASSLGGIPYEQYF
TRBV7-6,TRBJ2-5,-,TRBD2,TGTGCCAGCAGCTCCTGGACTAGCCAGGGCGAGACCCAGTACTTC,CASSSWTSQGETQYF
TRBV6-5,TRBJ2-7,few,-,TGTGCCAGCAGTTACTCACAGTACGAGCAGTACTTC,CASSYSQYEQYF
TRBV6-6,TRBJ1-1,-,-,TGTGCCAGCAAAATGAGGATGAACACTGAAGCTTTCTTT,CASKMRMNTEAFF
TRBV29-1,TRBJ2-7,-,TRBD1,TGCAGCGTTGAGGCAGGGGGCGCCTCCTACGAGCAGTACTTC,CSVEAGGASYEQYF
TRBV29-1,TRBJ2-7,-,-,TGCAGCGTTGAAGGCTGGGGGCCGTCCTACGAGCAGTACTTC,CSVEGWGPSYEQYF
TRBV2,TRBJ2-5,-,TRBD2,TGTGCCAGCAGTGAAGCGAGCGGGGCGGAGACCCAGTACTTC,CASSEASGAETQYF
TRBV15,TRBJ1-2,-,-,TGTGCCACCAGCAGCGGGGGAAGTTACTATGGCTACACCTTC,CATSSGGSYYGYTF
TRBV7-2,TRBJ2-7,-,-,TGTGCCAGCAGTCGGACAGACTACGAGCAGTACTTC,CASSRTDYEQYF
TRBV7-9,TRBJ2-1,-,-,TGTGCCAGCAGCGCTTCGGGGACCCCATGGGAGCAGTTCTTC,CASSASGTPWEQFF